This T cell receptor beta chain was retrieved from a study of spatial heterogeneity in lung cancer. This clonotype was seen more than once but under ten times. TCRdb re-called the 5' RACE reads through MiXCR, storing one row per CDR3 protein. The repertoire has some 28,000 distinct CDR3 sequences, 8.4% of them found once; the top ten carry roughly 35%. CDR3 length: 14 residues. Germline V gene sequence: CDR1 LNHDA, CDR2 SQIVND (reference sequence). V shed 3 bases and J shed 0 bases, with 6 bases lying between them. Time point indicated: sample taken at primary tumor resection. Frozen PBMC, nontumor lung or tumor provided whole RNA, which was sequenced unsorted.

The receptor's source is a female donor with early-stage non-small cell lung cancer. The sequencing used PBMCs, collected at surgery. The chain is built from TRBV19 and TRBJ1-3, with D hard to call. CDR3 nucleotide sequence: TGTGCCAGTAGTATGGAGTACTCTGGAAACACCATATATTTT. This translates into CASSMEYSGNTIYF.